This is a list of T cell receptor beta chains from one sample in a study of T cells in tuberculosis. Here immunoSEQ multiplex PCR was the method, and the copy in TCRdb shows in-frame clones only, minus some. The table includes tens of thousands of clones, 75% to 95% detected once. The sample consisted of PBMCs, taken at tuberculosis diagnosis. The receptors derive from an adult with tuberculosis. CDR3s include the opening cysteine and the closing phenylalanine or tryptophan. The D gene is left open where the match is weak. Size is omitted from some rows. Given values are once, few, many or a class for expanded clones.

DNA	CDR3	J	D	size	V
TGTGCCAGCAGTGACTCCGATAGCGGGGGGGCAAGTACGCAGTATTTT	CASSDSDSGGASTQYF	TRBJ2-3	TRBD2	-	TRBV6-4
TGTGCCTGGGCGACAGGGAACACTGAAGCTTTCTTT	CAWATGNTEAFF	TRBJ1-1	-	-	TRBV30
TGTGCCTGGAGTGGCCAGGGCTACACCTTC	CAWSGQGYTF	TRBJ1-2	-	few	TRBV30
TGTGCCAGCAGTGACAGGGCAAGCAATCAGCCCCAGCATTTT	CASSDRASNQPQHF	TRBJ1-5	-	-	TRBV2
TGTGCTAGTGGTTTGTGGGGGCCGGGGGCCAACGTCCTGACTTTC	CASGLWGPGANVLTF	TRBJ2-6	-	-	TRBV12-5
TGTGCTAGTGCCATGGGACAGGACAATGAGCAGTTCTTC	CASAMGQDNEQFF	TRBJ2-1	TRBD1	-	TRBV12-5
TGTGCCAGCAGCTTCACAGGGGCCCCTGAAGCTTTCTTT	CASSFTGAPEAFF	TRBJ1-1	TRBD1	-	TRBV7-2
TGCGCCAGCAGCTCACAGGGGGTAAACACTGAAGCTTTCTTT	CASSSQGVNTEAFF	TRBJ1-1	TRBD1	once	TRBV5-1
TGTGCCAGCAGCTCGACTAGCGGGATCGGGTACAATGAGCAGTTCTTC	CASSSTSGIGYNEQFF	TRBJ2-1	TRBD2	once	TRBV7-2
TGTGCCAGCAGCTTAGCAGGACAGGACCTGGGTGGCTACACCTTC	CASSLAGQDLGGYTF	TRBJ1-2	TRBD1	-	TRBV11-2
TGTGCCAGCAGCGGGGGGACTCAAAAGGGCTACACCTTC	CASSGGTQKGYTF	TRBJ1-2	-	-	TRBV28
TGCAGTGCTAGCCAGTTTGGCTACACCTTC	CSASQFGYTF	TRBJ1-2	-	-	TRBV20-1
TGTGCCAGCACAAACAGGGGGCTTGAATATGGCTACACCTTC	CASTNRGLEYGYTF	TRBJ1-2	TRBD1	-	TRBV5-6
TGTGCCACCAGCAGAGGTGTAGCGAGAGATGAGCAGTTCTTC	CATSRGVARDEQFF	TRBJ2-1	-	-	TRBV15
TGCGCCAGCAGCTTGGGGGGACAGGTTTACACCGGGGAGCTGTTTTTT	CASSLGGQVYTGELFF	TRBJ2-2	TRBD1	-	TRBV5-1
TGTGCCAGCAGTTTATGGGCGGGGGGGAATTCACCCCTCCACTTT	CASSLWAGGNSPLHF	TRBJ1-6	-	-	TRBV28
TGTGCCAGCAGTGGTGACAGGATGAACACTGAAGCTTTCTTT	CASSGDRMNTEAFF	TRBJ1-1	-	-	TRBV2
TGTGCCAGCAGCCAAGGGACAGGGGGCACTGAAGCTTTCTTT	CASSQGTGGTEAFF	TRBJ1-1	TRBD1	-	TRBV6-5
TGTGCCAGCACTTGGCGGGCTTCCTACGAGCAGTACTTC	CASTWRASYEQYF	TRBJ2-7	-	once	TRBV7-2
TGTGCCAGCAGCTTGGATGGCCAGGGGACAGCTTTCTTT	CASSLDGQGTAFF	TRBJ1-1	-	-	TRBV5-6
TGTGCCAGCCTGCCCCCCGACGCGGGGGGGTACAATGAGCAGTTCTTC	CASLPPDAGGYNEQFF	TRBJ2-1	TRBD2	-	TRBV2
TGTGCCAGCAGCTTAAGCCCGGGCACAGATACGCAGTATTTT	CASSLSPGTDTQYF	TRBJ2-3	-	-	TRBV7-3
TGTGCCAGCAGCTTGGGGGGACAGGGGGGAACTAATGAGCAGTTCTTC	CASSLGGQGGTNEQFF	TRBJ2-1	TRBD1	-	TRBV5-4
TGCGCCAGCAGCCAAGTTCGCTGGGCAGGGGGGAGTAACTACGAGACCCAGTACTTC	CASSQVRWAGGSNYETQYF	TRBJ2-5	-	-	TRBV4-3
TGTGCCAGCAGCGTGGGAGGGCCGGGCTTGAACGAGCAGTACTTC	CASSVGGPGLNEQYF	TRBJ2-7	TRBD2	-	TRBV5-4
TGTGCCAGCAGTGAATCGACAGGGGCCGGTAATTCACCCCTCCACTTT	CASSESTGAGNSPLHF	TRBJ1-6	TRBD1	-	TRBV6-1
TGTGCCAGCAGTTTGGGGACAGGGTCAGGGGGGTGGTACAATGAGCAGTTCTTC	CASSLGTGSGGWYNEQFF	TRBJ2-1	TRBD1	-	TRBV25-1
TGTGCCTGGAAGGGAGGAGGGGACACTGAAGCTTTCTTT	CAWKGGGDTEAFF	TRBJ1-1	-	-	TRBV30
TGTGCCAGCAGCTTTTGGGGCGGCTACGAGCAGTACTTC	CASSFWGGYEQYF	TRBJ2-7	-	-	TRBV5-4
TGTGCCAGCAGTTTGGCGGGACAGGGGGGAGATACGCAGTATTTT	CASSLAGQGGDTQYF	TRBJ2-3	TRBD1	-	TRBV28
TGCGCCAGCAGCCGGACAGAAAGTCGATACACCGGGGAGCTGTTTTTT	CASSRTESRYTGELFF	TRBJ2-2	-	-	TRBV4-3